This TCR beta chain was recorded in a study of PD-1 blockade in classical Hodgkin lymphoma. Brentuximab vedotin exposure varied, and every patient relapsed after autologous stem cell transplantation. The CDR3 is 15 residues long. Germline V gene sequence: CDR1 SGHTA, CDR2 FQGNSA. V was shortened by 7 bases and J by 1 base, with 15 bases between the two germline ends. The method was immunoSEQ multiplex PCR; TCRdb's version includes in-frame clones alone and lacks a portion of them. The table includes about 150,000 clones, about 78% detected once. The TCR was taken from a human donor with classical Hodgkin lymphoma. The starting material was peripheral blood mononuclear cells (PBMCs), obtained before the second cycle of nivolumab. The rearrangement joins TRBV7-2 to TRBJ2-3; TRBD1 or TRBD2 may be the D gene (7 bases each). CDR3 coding DNA: TGTGCCAGCACCCCAGGGGGGGCGGGCACAGATACGCAGTATTTT. Translation gives CASTPGGAGTDTQYF.